These T cell receptor beta chains were read from a single sample in a study of T cells in Graves' hyperthyroidism and ophthalmopathy. TCRdb re-called the multiplex PCR reads with MiXCR, one entry per CDR3 protein. The sample includes 550,000 to 600,000 distinct CDR3 sequences, approximately 44% of them seen just once. The sample taken for sequencing was peripheral blood or thyroid tissue (not recorded which). These receptors were collected from an adult woman with Graves' disease, either hyperthyroidism or ophthalmopathy (not recorded which). The CDR3 runs from the conserved cysteine through the conserved F or W. The D gene is left open where the match is weak. Some rows mark clone size as missing; the rest say once, few, many or name a class of expanded clone.

-	-	TRBV28	TRBJ2-7	TGTGCCAGCAGTCCCATAGGCCAAGCGGTCTCCTACGAGCAGTACTTC	CASSPIGQAVSYEQYF
-	TRBD2	TRBV10-3	TRBJ2-7	TGTGCCATCACCTCACTAGCGGGAGGTGACTACGAGCAGTACTTC	CAITSLAGGDYEQYF
few	-	TRBV2	TRBJ2-5	TGTGCCAGCATGAGTGACGCGGAGACCCAGTACTTC	CASMSDAETQYF
few	-	TRBV7-2	TRBJ2-3	TGTGCCAGCAGCTCGGGCGGGGCAAGCACAGATACGCAGTATTTT	CASSSGGASTDTQYF
many	-	TRBV10-3	TRBJ1-4	TGTGCCATCAGCGATTCTAGGGTATCTCATGAAAAACTGTTTTTT	CAISDSRVSHEKLFF
once	-	TRBV7-8	TRBJ2-7	TGTGCCAGCAGCTTCCCTACCTCAGGTGAAGAGCAGTACTTC	CASSFPTSGEEQYF
many	TRBD1	TRBV19	TRBJ1-2	TGTGCCAGTAGTATCCCGGACAGGGGGTCATATGGCTACACCTTC	CASSIPDRGSYGYTF
many	-	TRBV28	TRBJ2-5	TGTGCCAGCAGTCCCCTCCGGGCCCAAGCACGGGAGACCCAGTACTTC	CASSPLRAQARETQYF
few	-	TRBV6-1	TRBJ2-5	TGTGCCAGCAGAGGAGGTGGCAAGACCCAGTACTTC	CASRGGGKTQYF
-	TRBD2	TRBV19	TRBJ2-2	TGTGCCAGTAGGGATGGCGGGGGAACCGGGGAGCTGTTTTTT	CASRDGGGTGELFF
-	-	TRBV28	TRBJ1-1	TGTGCCAGCAATCCTGGGGGGGGTGAAGCTTTCTTT	CASNPGGGEAFF
few	TRBD1	TRBV5-4	TRBJ1-1	TGTGCCAGCAGCAAAAAAAGGGGGCTTGACACTGAAGCTTTCTTT	CASSKKRGLDTEAFF
few	-	TRBV7-9	TRBJ1-1	TGTGCCAGCAGCCGGGCCTCGATCACTGAAGCTTTCTTT	CASSRASITEAFF
many	-	TRBV6-6	TRBJ2-7	TGTGCCAGCATGCTAGCGAGGAAGGACGAGCAGTACTTC	CASMLARKDEQYF
once	-	TRBV7-8	TRBJ1-2	TGTGCCAGCCGCGGGGCGGCGAACTATGGCTACACCTTC	CASRGAANYGYTF
-	TRBD2	TRBV7-3	TRBJ2-7	TGTGCCAGCAGCTGGGACAGAACCCCGGGGACTAGCGGGAGGGCCTACGAGCAGTACTTC	CASSWDRTPGTSGRAYEQYF
many	TRBD2	TRBV2	TRBJ2-7	TGTGCCAGCAGTGAATGGGGGACTAGCGGCTCCTACGAGCAGTACTTC	CASSEWGTSGSYEQYF
-	-	TRBV7-3	TRBJ2-2	TGTGCCAGCAGCCCGACGGTCGTTCGGACCGGGGAGCTGTTTTTT	CASSPTVVRTGELFF
-	-	TRBV7-2	TRBJ2-2	TGTGCCAGCAGCTTAGTGGGAGTCGTCGGGGAGCTGTTTTTT	CASSLVGVVGELFF
-	TRBD1	TRBV2	TRBJ1-1	TGTGCCAGCTGTCCACCGGACAGGGGGACGAACACTGAAGCTTTCTTT	CASCPPDRGTNTEAFF
-	-	TRBV5-1	TRBJ1-2	TGCGCCAGCAGCTTGTGGTGGTTCCCTCGCCACGGCTACACCTTC	CASSLWWFPRHGYTF
few	TRBD1	TRBV15	TRBJ1-4	TGTGCCACCAGCAGAGCCCGGGGAACAGGGGAAGGGGAAAAACTGTTTTTT	CATSRARGTGEGEKLFF
-	-	TRBV7-2	TRBJ1-1	TGTGCCAGCAGCCCTACAGGGACGAACACTGAAGCTTTCTTT	CASSPTGTNTEAFF
few	-	TRBV6-6	TRBJ1-6	TGTGCCACACTTTCGAGTTTCTCCTATAATTCACCCCTCCACTTT	CATLSSFSYNSPLHF
-	TRBD1	TRBV5-1	TRBJ1-1	TGCGCCAGCAGCCACGAACAGGGGGCTACCACTGAAGCTTTCTTT	CASSHEQGATTEAFF
-	-	TRBV5-1	TRBJ1-1	TGCACCAGCAGCTTGGACGGTCAGTGGAACACTGAAGCTTTCTTT	CTSSLDGQWNTEAFF
many	-	TRBV3-1	TRBJ2-7	TGTGCCAGCAGCCAGGGCAGGGTCACCTACGAGCAGTACTTC	CASSQGRVTYEQYF
many	-	TRBV25-1	TRBJ1-1	TGTGCCAGCAAATCAAGGGTGAACACTGAAGCTTTCTTT	CASKSRVNTEAFF
many	-	TRBV2	TRBJ1-5	TGTGCCAGCAGTGGTCGGGGAGAGGAACAGCCCCAGCATTTT	CASSGRGEEQPQHF
-	-	TRBV5-1	TRBJ2-2	TGCGCCAGCAGCCGAAGGACGGGGGAGCTGCTTTTT	CASSRRTGELLF
many	-	TRBV4-2	TRBJ2-7	TGTGCCAGCAGCCAAGCCCCCCGGGGAGGCGAGCAGTACTTC	CASSQAPRGGEQYF
many	-	TRBV9	TRBJ1-3	TGTGCCAGCAGCGTAGGCTGGGAAGGTGGAAACACCATATATTTT	CASSVGWEGGNTIYF
-	TRBD1	TRBV10-3	TRBJ1-6	TGTGCCATCAGTCAGGGACAGACAAATTCACCCCTCCACTTT	CAISQGQTNSPLHF
-	-	TRBV7-9	TRBJ1-1	TGTGCCAGCAGACCAGGCCAGGGGATCTTCACCCCAGCTTTCTTT	CASRPGQGIFTPAFF
many	-	TRBV7-9	TRBJ2-6	TGTGCCAGCAGCGCCGGGGGCCGGGACAGAGTTCTCTCTGGGGCCAACGTCCTGACTTTC	CASSAGGRDRVLSGANVLTF
-	-	TRBV6-5	TRBJ2-5	TGTGCCAGCAGCCGAGACACGAATCAGCCCCAGTACTTC	CASSRDTNQPQYF
once	TRBD1	TRBV7-8	TRBJ2-5	TGTGCCAGCAGCTCCACAGCCGGGACAGGGGAAGAGACCCAGTACTTC	CASSSTAGTGEETQYF
-	TRBD1	TRBV7-2	TRBJ1-5	TGTGCCAGCAGCTTTCGGACAGGGAAAGAGACCCAGCATTTT	CASSFRTGKETQHF
-	-	TRBV12-3/TRBV12-4	TRBJ1-5	TGTGCCAGCAGTTTCGGGGGCGCGGGCAGTCAGCCCCAGCATTTT	CASSFGGAGSQPQHF
-	-	TRBV12-3/TRBV12-4	TRBJ2-6	TGTGCCACGACAGTAAACACCGGGGCCAACGTCCTGACTTTC	CATTVNTGANVLTF
-	TRBD2	TRBV7-8	TRBJ2-5	TGTGCCAGCAGCGTTAGCGGGGCTAATGGAGAGACCCAGTACTTC	CASSVSGANGETQYF
few	-	TRBV3-1	TRBJ1-1	TGTGCCAGCAGCCAAGGGGGGGTGGTGACTGAAGCTTTCTTT	CASSQGGVVTEAFF
-	TRBD1	TRBV20-1	TRBJ1-6	TGCAGTGCTACCGCAGGGACAGTACGCAATTCACCCCTCCACTTT	CSATAGTVRNSPLHF
few	-	TRBV7-6	TRBJ2-5	TGTGCTAGAGCCCCAATTGGGTCCTCGGGCCCCCAAGAGACCCAGTACTTC	CARAPIGSSGPQETQYF
many	-	TRBV7-9	TRBJ1-1	TGTGCCAGCAGCGAGGACTGGGACACTGAAGCTTTCTTT	CASSEDWDTEAFF
many	TRBD1	TRBV5-6	TRBJ2-7	TGTGCCACTCACCGGGACAGGGAACGCGAGCAGTACTTC	CATHRDREREQYF
-	-	TRBV6-6	TRBJ1-5	TGTGCCAGCACTTTACTCGGGGAGGGTCAGCCCCAGCATTTT	CASTLLGEGQPQHF
few	TRBD2	TRBV14	TRBJ2-5	TGTGCCAGCAGCCCTAAAAAATTAAAGCGGGAGGCTTCTATCCAAGAGACCCAGTACTTC	CASSPKKLKREASIQETQYF
many	-	TRBV10-3	TRBJ1-5	TGTGCCATCAGGGCGATCCAGGGGCTCCTAAATCAGCCCCAGCATTTT	CAIRAIQGLLNQPQHF
many	TRBD2	TRBV11-2	TRBJ2-5	TGTGCCAGCAGCCTTGGCCTGATAGCGGGGAGAGTTGAGGAGACCCAGTACTTC	CASSLGLIAGRVEETQYF
-	TRBD1	TRBV15	TRBJ1-4	TGTGCCACCAGCTCACCGCGGGACAGCGAAAAACTGTTTTTT	CATSSPRDSEKLFF
many	-	TRBV19	TRBJ1-2	TGTGCCAGTAGTATAGAAGGTTTTGCAGGCTACACCTTC	CASSIEGFAGYTF
many	-	TRBV6-1	TRBJ2-7	TGTGCCAGCAGTGAACGGGACGGCTCCTACGAGCAGTACTTC	CASSERDGSYEQYF
once	TRBD1	TRBV2	TRBJ1-2	TGTACCAGCAGGGAATTACAGGGGGACTACTATGGCTACACCTTC	CTSRELQGDYYGYTF